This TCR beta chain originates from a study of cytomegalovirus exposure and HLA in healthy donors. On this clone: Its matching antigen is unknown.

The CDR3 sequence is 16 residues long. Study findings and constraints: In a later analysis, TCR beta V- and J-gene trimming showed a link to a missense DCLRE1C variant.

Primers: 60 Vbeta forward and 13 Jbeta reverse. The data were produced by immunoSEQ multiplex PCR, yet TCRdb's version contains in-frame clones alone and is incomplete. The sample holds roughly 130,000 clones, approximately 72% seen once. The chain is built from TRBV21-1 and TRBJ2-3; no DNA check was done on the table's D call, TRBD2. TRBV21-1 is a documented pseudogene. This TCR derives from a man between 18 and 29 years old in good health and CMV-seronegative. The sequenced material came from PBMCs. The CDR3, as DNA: TGTGCCAGCAGCAGAGCGGGAGTGGACGGCACAGATACGCAGTATTTT. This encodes CASSRAGVDGTDTQYF.